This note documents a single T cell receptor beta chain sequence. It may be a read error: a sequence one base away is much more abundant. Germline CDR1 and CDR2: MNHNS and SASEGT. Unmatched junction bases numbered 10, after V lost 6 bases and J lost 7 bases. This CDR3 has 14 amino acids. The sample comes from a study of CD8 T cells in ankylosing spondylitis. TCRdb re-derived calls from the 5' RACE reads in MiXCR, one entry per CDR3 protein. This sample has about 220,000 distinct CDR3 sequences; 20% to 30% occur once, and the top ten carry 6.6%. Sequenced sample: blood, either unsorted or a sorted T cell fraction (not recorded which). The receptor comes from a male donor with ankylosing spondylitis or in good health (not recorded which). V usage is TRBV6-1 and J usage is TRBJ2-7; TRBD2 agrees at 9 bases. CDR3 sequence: CASSAGPSGKEQYF. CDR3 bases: TGTGCCAGCAGCGCCGGGCCTAGCGGGAAGGAGCAGTACTTC.